Presented here are 24 T cell receptor beta chains from one specimen sequenced in a study of T-cell reconstitution after alpha-beta-depleted transplantation in children. The TCRbeta library was prepared with unique molecular identifiers. From the PCR reads, TCRdb called clonotypes with MiXCR, one entry per CDR3 protein. Found here are some 590,000 distinct CDR3 sequences, over 9.5% of them singletons; the top ten hold less than 5%. Source: PBMCs from the stem cell graft donor, taken from the stem cell graft. The receptors come from a human donor who donated a stem cell graft to a child with acute myeloid leukemia.

The rearrangement joins TRBV20-1 to TRBJ2-1, with 7 bases aligning to TRBD2. Trimming removed 3 bases from V and 2 bases from J; junction bases left unmatched: 10. CDR1 DFQATT and CDR2 SNEGSKA come from the germline V gene (reference sequence). This CDR3 is built from 16 residues. The CDR3, as DNA: TGCAGTGCTAGGAGGGACGGGACTACCCCCTACAATGAGCAGTTCTTC. This codes for CSARRDGTTPYNEQFF.

V and J are TRBV11-3 and TRBJ2-4; 11 bases align to TRBD2. V gave up 1 base and J gave up 0 bases; unmatched junction bases: 17. CDR3 length equals 22 residues. Germline V gene sequence: CDR1 SGHNT, CDR2 YENEEA. The CDR3 DNA sequence: TGTGCCAGCAGCTTAGTAGGGTACGGGACTAGCGGAGAATTAAGAGCCAAAAACATTCAGTACTTC. This sequence encodes CASSLVGYGTSGELRAKNIQYF.

This clonotype was seen more than once but under ten times. The chain uses TRBV9 and TRBJ2-1; TRBD2 aligns across 9 bases. Germline lookup yields CDR1 SGDLS and CDR2 YYNGEE. Trimming at V came to 0 bases and at J to 7 bases, leaving 11 bases not matched to a gene. The CDR3 has 17 amino acids. This chain's CDR3 is CASSVEPSGKHANEQFF. The CDR3, as DNA: TGTGCCAGCAGCGTAGAGCCTAGCGGGAAGCACGCAAATGAGCAGTTCTTC. Supplemented by reference TRBV9 and TRBJ2-1, the full variable domain reads DSGVTQTPKHLITATGQRVTLRCSPRSGDLSVYWYQQSLDQGLQFLIQYYNGEERAKGNILERFSAQQFPDLHSELNLSSLELGDSALYFCASSVEPSGKHANEQFFGPGTRLTVL.

The chain recombines TRBV4-3 with TRBJ2-2; 8 positions match TRBD1. The CDR3 is 16 residues long. Per germline, CDR1 LGHNA and CDR2 YSLEER. V was clipped by 1 base and J by 4 bases; unmatched bases: 5. This CDR3 is CASSQGRQGPTGELFF. CDR3 in DNA: TGCGCCAGCAGCCAAGGGAGACAGGGGCCCACCGGGGAGCTGTTTTTT.

This clonotype was detected many times. V and J are TRBV29-1 and TRBJ2-2; D perhaps matches TRBD2 (5 bases). V was pared by 7 bases and J by 4 bases, with 13 bases between. Looked up from germline, CDR1 is SQVTM and CDR2 is ANQGSEA. This CDR3 spans 13 amino acids. The CDR3 region is CSEKRRVTGELFF. The CDR3 nucleotides are TGCAGCGAAAAAAGGCGGGTCACCGGGGAGCTGTTTTTT.

This clonotype has ten or more counts. This chain links TRBV12-3 or TRBV12-4 with TRBJ2-7; TRBD2 might be the D (6 bases). Trimming shortened V by 6 bases and J by 6 bases, and 18 bases separated the two germline ends. The CDR3 contains 14 residues. The CDR3: CASRGDSSTGEQYF. The DNA for the CDR3 is TGTGCCAGCAGGGGGGACTCATCGACGGGCGAGCAGTACTTC.

This clonotype appeared a few times. CDR3 coding DNA: TGTGCCAGCAGCTTGTCTATAGGACTAGCGGGGTCCACAGATACGCAGTATTTT. Residues: CASSLSIGLAGSTDTQYF. The chain uses TRBV11-2 and TRBJ2-3, with 12 bases matching TRBD2. The CDR3 sequence is 18 residues long. The junction had 9 bases not matched to a gene; V was cut back by 3 bases and J by 2 bases. The germline V gene has CDR1 SGHAT and CDR2 FQNNGV.

V is TRBV5-1 and J is TRBJ2-7; 8 bases align to TRBD2. Germline trimming cut 4 bases from V and 2 bases from J; bases unmatched to any gene: 8. The V gene's germline CDR1 is SGHRS and CDR2 YFSETQ. The length of the CDR3 is 15 residues. CDR3 region: CASSPAGSGAYEQYF. The CDR3 DNA reads as TGCGCCAGCAGCCCGGCGGGTAGCGGGGCCTACGAGCAGTACTTC.

This clonotype was picked up a small number of times. This chain connects TRBV4-3 to TRBJ2-4; 8 bases agree with TRBD1. V lost 1 base and J lost 0; bases outside the gene matches: 8. CDR3 size: 18 residues. Per the germline V gene, CDR1 is LGHNA and CDR2 is YSLEER. The CDR3 DNA reads as TGCGCCAGCAGCCAAGGGGGACAGGCGATTTTAGCCAAAAACATTCAGTACTTC. It is translated as CASSQGGQAILAKNIQYF.

The sample holds a few counts of this clonotype. This chain uses TRBV7-2 with TRBJ2-7, with 9 bases identical to TRBD2. Germline lookup yields CDR1 SGHTA and CDR2 FQGNSA. The CDR3 is 16 residues long. Trimming at V came to 7 bases and at J to 6 bases, leaving 16 bases not matched to a gene. CDR3 residues: CASTSPRGGRVGEQYF. CDR3 coding DNA: TGTGCCAGCACCTCCCCAAGGGGCGGGAGGGTAGGCGAGCAGTACTTC.

The chain combines TRBV13 with TRBJ2-3, with 15 nucleotides matching TRBD2. Trimming at V came to 5 bases and at J to 9 bases, leaving 12 bases not matched to a gene. Germline CDR1 reads PRHDT; CDR2 reads FYEKMQ (reference sequence). The CDR3 is 17 amino acids. CDR3 in DNA: TGTGCCAGCAGCGATTACCGGACTAGCGGGAGGGAAGGCACGCAGTATTTT. Translated: CASSDYRTSGREGTQYF.

This clonotype was counted many times. This chain joins TRBV7-8 and TRBJ2-1, with 10 bases aligning to TRBD2. CDR1 and CDR2 from the germline V gene are SGHVS and FQNEAQ. The trim removed 1 base at V and 1 base at J, leaving 7 bases unmatched. CDR3 size: 18 residues. The CDR3 loop reads CASSLVWGTSASYNEQFF. CDR3 DNA sequence: TGTGCCAGCAGCTTAGTTTGGGGGACTAGCGCTTCCTACAATGAGCAGTTCTTC.

This clonotype was seen a few times. The chain links TRBV5-1 to TRBJ2-2; the match to TRBD2 covers 9 bases. Germline-derived CDR1 and CDR2 are SGHRS and YFSETQ. The CDR3 covers 17 residues. Trimming removed 0 bases from V and 3 bases from J; junction bases left unmatched: 6. The CDR3 DNA reads TGCGCCAGCAGCTTGGAAGTAGCGGGAGATGACACCGGGGAGCTGTTTTTT. Translation: CASSLEVAGDDTGELFF. Full variable domain (rest looked up from reference TRBV5-1 and TRBJ2-2): KAGVTQTPRYLIKTRGQQVTLSCSPISGHRSVSWYQQTPGQGLQFLFEYFSETQRNKGNFPGRFSGRQFSNSRSEMNVSTLELGDSALYLCASSLEVAGDDTGELFFGEGSRLTVL.

This clonotype was seen repeatedly, ten times or more. This chain uses TRBV12-5 with TRBJ2-1; 9 bases are a match to TRBD2. V trimming: 0 bases; J trimming: 9 bases; junction bases outside the gene matches: 12. Germline V gene lookup returns CDR1 LGHNT and CDR2 FRNRAP. The CDR3 extends over 17 amino acids. The CDR3 DNA reads as TGTGCTAGTGGTTTGGTAAATGGCGGGAGGGGGCAGGTTGAGCAGTTCTTC. This sequence encodes CASGLVNGGRGQVEQFF.

This clonotype was counted at least ten times. The chain couples TRBV12-3 or TRBV12-4 to TRBJ2-3; 9 bases line up with TRBD1. The CDR3 loop spans 16 amino acids. V lost 8 bases, J lost 1 base, and 10 bases stayed unmatched. The DNA of the CDR3 is TGTGCCAGCTCCAAGATGGGGACAGGGCGCACAGATACGCAGTATTTT. It encodes CASSKMGTGRTDTQYF.

This chain connects TRBV3-1 to TRBJ2-7; D possibly matches TRBD1 or TRBD2 (5 bases each). This CDR3 is built from 19 residues. Germline CDR1 and CDR2: LGHDT and YNNKEL (reference sequence). Trimming left V 1 base short and J 2 bases short, with 24 bases between. This chain's CDR3 is CASSQAPAGPEGATYEQYF. The CDR3, as DNA: TGTGCCAGCAGCCAAGCTCCTGCGGGCCCCGAAGGGGCAACCTACGAGCAGTACTTC.

This rearrangement joins TRBV20-1 to TRBJ2-7; D might be TRBD2 (5 bases). V gave up 8 bases and J gave up 6 bases, with 26 bases separating them. Germline CDR1 and CDR2: DFQATT and SNEGSKA (reference sequence). This CDR3 is 15 amino acids long. In DNA, the CDR3 is TGCAGTCGAGAGGAAGCGACTAAGCTCTCTGGCGAGCAGTACTTC. Amino acid sequence: CSREEATKLSGEQYF.

The table lists this clonotype with a few counts. The J gene is TRBJ2-2, the V gene TRBV7-3; D might be TRBD1 (5 bases). From germline, CDR1 is SGHTA and CDR2 FQGTGA. The CDR3 sequence is 17 residues long. Trimming cost V 4 bases and J 2 bases, with 17 bases left between them. The CDR3 protein is CASSSRTPLTNTGELFF. The CDR3 DNA follows: TGTGCCAGCAGCTCAAGGACACCACTTACAAACACCGGGGAGCTGTTTTTT.

This clonotype turned up a few times. This chain uses TRBV20-1 with TRBJ2-5, with unresolved D. V shed 1 base and J shed 4 bases, with 10 bases lying between them. The CDR3 extends over 13 amino acids. Per germline, CDR1 DFQATT and CDR2 SNEGSKA (reference sequence). The CDR3: CSARVELVETQYF. For the CDR3, the DNA is TGCAGTGCTAGAGTAGAACTCGTAGAGACCCAGTACTTC.

The chain employs TRBV5-1 and TRBJ1-2; unclear D gene. Germline V lookup: CDR1 SGHRS, CDR2 YFSETQ. The CDR3 is made up of 13 amino acids. V was shortened by 1 base and J by 6 bases, with 10 bases between the two germline ends. CDR3 DNA: TGCGCCAGCAGCTTGTGGGGAGGTGATGGCTACACCTTC. Protein: CASSLWGGDGYTF.

The sample holds many counts of this clonotype. CDR3 loop: CASSLEGVRTEAFF. The CDR3 DNA sequence: TGCGCCAGCAGCTTGGAGGGAGTTCGGACTGAAGCTTTCTTT. The chain is built from TRBV5-1 and TRBJ1-1, with unresolved D. Germline-derived CDR1 and CDR2 are SGHRS and YFSETQ. V lost 0 bases and J lost 5, with 11 bases in between. This CDR3 is 14 amino acids long.

This clonotype turned up a few times. This chain uses TRBV29-1 with TRBJ1-1; D not certain. Germline-derived CDR1 and CDR2 are SQVTM and ANQGSEA. V was trimmed by 4 bases and J by 0 bases, leaving 9 bases between them. CDR3 length: 13 amino acids. The CDR3 region has the DNA TGCAGCGTTGGGAACCCAATGAACACTGAAGCTTTCTTT. Protein product: CSVGNPMNTEAFF.

This clonotype was observed a few times. The rearrangement uses TRBV20-1 and TRBJ2-3; 11 bases fit TRBD2. Germline assignment: CDR1 DFQATT and CDR2 SNEGSKA (reference sequence). The CDR3 runs to 15 residues. With 5 bases clipped from V and 8 bases from J, the junction kept 12 bases outside the gene matches. CDR3 coding DNA: TGCAGTGCTGTCGCTAGCGGGAGGAGTATTAGTACGCAGTATTTT. Translated: CSAVASGRSISTQYF.

The V call is TRBV12-3 or TRBV12-4, the J call TRBJ1-4; D gene ambiguous. Trimming removed 3 bases from V and 5 bases from J, with 7 bases in between. The CDR3 length is 13 residues. The chain's CDR3 is CASSFVGNEKLFF. The DNA for the CDR3 is TGTGCCAGCAGTTTCGTGGGAAATGAAAAACTGTTTTTT.